These 20 T cell receptor beta chains share one sample of origin, sequenced in a study of T cell repertoires in ileal Crohn's disease. This table comes from immunoSEQ multiplex PCR, and its TCRdb copy is limited to in-frame clones, with some not included. The data contain a few thousand clones, 72% of them seen just once; the ten biggest clones take up approximately 9%. The time point is: proximal margin of the surgical specimen (macroscopically non-inflamed). Sequences were obtained from ileal tissue. The receptor source for this set is an adult with Crohn's disease.

The V call is TRBV6-1, the J call TRBJ2-2, with D unclear. The CDR3 is 16 amino acids. CDR1 is MNHNS and CDR2 is SASEGT in the germline V gene. Deletions cut 3 bases from V and 0 bases from J, with 11 bases between. CDR3 bases: TGTGCCAGCAGTGACCGACGGGTAACGAACACCGGGGAGCTGTTTTTT. Translated: CASSDRRVTNTGELFF.

This clone was recorded a few times. The chain has TRBV2 and TRBJ1-1; unclear D gene. This CDR3 has 13 amino acids. Germline assignment: CDR1 SNHLY and CDR2 FYNNEI. The V end was cut by 8 bases, the J end by 3 bases, with 13 bases between. The DNA of the CDR3 is TGTGCCAGCCAAGGAACTGGGGACACTGAAGCTTTCTTT. Protein product: CASQGTGDTEAFF.

This chain connects TRBV30 to TRBJ2-1, with 9 bases that match TRBD2. With V trimmed by 1 base and J by 8 bases, 6 bases remained unmatched. The CDR3 contains 14 residues. Germline V CDR1 and CDR2: GTSNPN, SVGIG (reference sequence). This CDR3 reads CAWSEAGGRDEQFF. CDR3 in DNA: TGTGCCTGGAGTGAAGCGGGGGGCCGGGATGAGCAGTTCTTC. Combining the CDR3 with reference TRBV30 and TRBJ2-1 gives the whole variable domain SQTIHQWPATLVQPVGSPLSLECTVEGTSNPNLYWYRQAAGRGLQLLFYSVGIGQISSEVPQNLSASRPQDRQFILSSKKLLLSDSGFYLCAWSEAGGRDEQFFGPGTRLTVL.

J is TRBJ2-5 and V is TRBV27; D unresolved. Trimming removed 7 bases at V and 0 bases at J, with 12 bases between. The CDR3 runs 14 residues. Germline loops: CDR1 MNHEY, CDR2 SMNVEV (reference sequence). The CDR3 protein is CASTDLVYQETQYF. DNA of the CDR3: TGTGCCAGCACAGATTTAGTGTACCAAGAGACCCAGTACTTC.

The chain combines TRBV5-1 with TRBJ1-4; 8 bases line up with TRBD1. The germline gives CDR1 SGHRS, CDR2 YFSETQ. The CDR3 is 14 amino acids. Trimming removed 4 bases from V and 8 bases from J; junction bases left unmatched: 7. The CDR3 here is CASSVTGDREKLFF. The CDR3 DNA reads TGCGCCAGCAGCGTGACAGGGGACCGGGAAAAACTGTTTTTT.

This clone was detected once. The J gene is TRBJ1-4, the V gene TRBV7-9, with D tentatively TRBD1 (6 bases). Trimming removed 1 base from V and 8 bases from J, with 11 bases in between. The CDR3 sequence is 14 residues long. Germline V gene sequence: CDR1 SEHNR, CDR2 FQNEAQ (reference sequence). CDR3 nucleotide sequence: TGTGCCAGCAGCTTAGAGGGGGGGAGCGAAAAACTGTTTTTT. This codes for CASSLEGGSEKLFF. The complete variable domain, with remaining parts taken from reference TRBV7-9 and TRBJ1-4, reads DTGVSQNPRHKITKRGQNVTFRCDPISEHNRLYWYRQTLGQGPEFLTYFQNEAQLEKSRLLSDRFSAERPKGSFSTLEIQRTEQGDSAMYLCASSLEGGSEKLFFGSGTQLSVL.

This clone has just a few counts. J is TRBJ1-2 and V is TRBV10-1; 10 bases match TRBD1. After removal of 5 bases from V and 8 bases from J, the junction contained 8 bases not matched to a gene. The CDR3 runs to 14 residues. The germline CDR1 and CDR2 sequences are WNHNN and SYGVQD (reference sequence). The CDR3 loop is CASSPGTGASGYTF. DNA for the CDR3: TGCGCCAGCAGTCCCGGGACAGGGGCAAGCGGCTACACCTTC.

The V call is TRBV4-1, the J call TRBJ1-6; TRBD1 is a possible D gene (5 bases). Germline loops: CDR1 MGHRA, CDR2 YSYEKL. The CDR3 covers 16 residues. The V gene lost 6 bases and the J gene lost 6 bases, with 18 bases spanning the gap. CDR3 residues: CASSRSLGPTNSPLHF. The CDR3 region has the DNA TGCGCCAGCAGTCGGTCCCTGGGGCCGACTAATTCACCCCTCCACTTT.

The chain links TRBV7-2 to TRBJ1-5; TRBD1 aligns across 10 bases. Trimming took 2 bases from V and 7 from J; bases not matched to a gene: 2. Germline V CDR1 and CDR2: SGHTA, FQGNSA. The length of the CDR3 is 14 residues. This CDR3 reads CASSLMGQGQPQHF. DNA for the CDR3: TGTGCCAGCAGCTTAATGGGACAGGGGCAGCCCCAGCATTTT.

The chain links TRBV11-2 to TRBJ2-5; 7 bases fit TRBD2. Germline V CDR1 and CDR2: SGHAT, FQNNGV. V dropped 2 bases and J dropped 5; count of bases not matched to a gene: 5. The CDR3 is 14 amino acids. The CDR3 protein is CASSLSGVGETQYF. In DNA, the CDR3 is TGTGCCAGCAGCTTAAGCGGGGTGGGGGAGACCCAGTACTTC.

In this sample, this clone turned up a few times. This chain links TRBV10-3 with TRBJ1-2; weak D call: TRBD1 (6 bases). This CDR3 has 14 residues. V lost 3 bases and J lost 8, with 16 bases in between. The germline gives CDR1 ENHRY, CDR2 SYGVKD. In DNA, the CDR3 is TGTGCCATCAGTGATGGTCAGGGACACCTAGGCTACACCTTC. This codes for CAISDGQGHLGYTF.

The chain has TRBV7-9 and TRBJ2-7; D is perhaps TRBD2 (5 bases). Germline CDR1 SEHNR, CDR2 FQNEAQ (reference sequence). The V end lost 5 bases, the J end lost 4 bases, and 12 bases lay between the germline ends. This CDR3 is built from 13 residues. The CDR3 reads CASSLRAGYEQYF. CDR3 in DNA: TGTGCCAGCAGCCTTAGGGCGGGTTACGAGCAGTACTTC.

This clone has more than one count but fewer than ten. This chain uses TRBV5-3 with TRBJ2-3; D unresolved. TRBV5-3 is an open reading frame whose function is uncertain. The CDR3 is 13 amino acids. Trimming removed 0 bases at V and 2 bases at J, with 4 bases between. In DNA form, the CDR3 reads TGTGCCAGAAGCTTGGGGACCACAGATACGCAGTATTTT. The encoded protein is CARSLGTTDTQYF.

This clone occurred a few times. This chain uses TRBV4-2 with TRBJ2-5, with D possibly matching TRBD2 (6 bases). This CDR3 is 15 amino acids long. V dropped 1 base and J dropped 5 bases, with 14 bases sitting between them. Germline CDR1 reads LGHNA; CDR2 reads YNFKEQ. This CDR3 is CASSQGRGGWETQYF. CDR3 coding DNA: TGTGCCAGCAGCCAAGGGCGTGGGGGGTGGGAGACCCAGTACTTC.

The chain has TRBV4-1 and TRBJ2-7; the D gene is possibly TRBD1 (6 bases). V lost 0 bases and J lost 5, with 26 bases in between. Germline V lookup: CDR1 MGHRA, CDR2 YSYEKL. The CDR3 has 19 residues. Here the CDR3 reads CASSQDPRRSSGVIDEQYF. The CDR3, as DNA: TGCGCCAGCAGCCAAGATCCCAGGAGGTCTTCAGGGGTAATCGACGAGCAGTACTTC.

This clone has more than one count but fewer than ten. The chain couples TRBV27 to TRBJ1-4; no clear D gene. The CDR3 loop spans 14 amino acids. V was cut by 5 bases and J by 7 bases, with 14 bases left in between. Germline CDR1 MNHEY, CDR2 SMNVEV (reference sequence). In DNA, the CDR3 is TGTGCCAGCAGTCACGGGTTACTAAGTGAAAAACTGTTTTTT. Residues: CASSHGLLSEKLFF.

The chain recombines TRBV2 with TRBJ1-5; 12 bases match TRBD1. The CDR3 is 17 residues long. The V segment lost 8 bases and the J segment 6 bases; nucleotides outside the gene matches: 14. Germline lookup yields CDR1 SNHLY and CDR2 FYNNEI. As DNA, the CDR3 is TGTGCCAGCCGAATCGGGACAGGGGGCGGATACGGTCAGCCCCAGCATTTT. It encodes CASRIGTGGGYGQPQHF.

The chain is built from TRBV27 and TRBJ2-5; TRBD1 or TRBD2 may be the D gene (5 bases each). The CDR3 spans 15 residues. From germline, CDR1 is MNHEY and CDR2 SMNVEV (reference sequence). Between the trimmed V and J ends, which lost 2 bases and 4 bases, there was a span of 14 bases. The CDR3 DNA sequence: TGTGCCAGCAGTTTACGTGCCCGAGGGACAGAGACCCAGTACTTC. This sequence encodes CASSLRARGTETQYF.

This clone was picked up a small number of times. V usage is TRBV5-1 and J usage is TRBJ1-2, with D possibly TRBD1 on 5 matching bases. Trimming removed 4 bases at V and 4 bases at J, with 11 bases between. In germline, CDR1 is SGHRS, CDR2 YFSETQ. This CDR3 has 13 amino acids. CDR3 coding DNA: TGCGCCAGCAGCAGCCGGGGGGGCTATGGCTACACCTTC. Protein product: CASSSRGGYGYTF.

By its share, this clone is large. J is TRBJ2-7 and V is TRBV6-5; weak D call: TRBD2 (6 bases). The length of the CDR3 is 14 residues. Looked up from germline, CDR1 is MNHEY and CDR2 is SVGAGI. The germline V and J ends were trimmed by 8 bases and 6 bases, with 20 bases remaining between them. CDR3 coding DNA: TGTGCCAGCGGACTACAGAGTACCTACGGCGAGCAGTACTTC. Its translation: CASGLQSTYGEQYF.